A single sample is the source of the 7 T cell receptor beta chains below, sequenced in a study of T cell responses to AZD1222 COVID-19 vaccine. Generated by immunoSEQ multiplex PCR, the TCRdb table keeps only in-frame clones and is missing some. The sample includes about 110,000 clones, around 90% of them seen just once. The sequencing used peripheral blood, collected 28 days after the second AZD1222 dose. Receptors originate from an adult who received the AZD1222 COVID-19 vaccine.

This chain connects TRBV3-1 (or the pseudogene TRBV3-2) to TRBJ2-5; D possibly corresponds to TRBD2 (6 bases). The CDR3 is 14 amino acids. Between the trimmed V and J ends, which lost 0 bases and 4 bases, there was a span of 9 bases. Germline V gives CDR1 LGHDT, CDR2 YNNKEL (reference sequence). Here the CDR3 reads CASSQDTGGETQYF. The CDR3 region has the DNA TGTGCCAGCAGCCAAGATACCGGGGGAGAGACCCAGTACTTC.

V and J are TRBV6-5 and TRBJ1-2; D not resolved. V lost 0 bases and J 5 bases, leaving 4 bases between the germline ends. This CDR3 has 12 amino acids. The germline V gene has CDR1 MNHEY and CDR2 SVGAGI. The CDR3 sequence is CASSYSGYGYTF. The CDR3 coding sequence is TGTGCCAGCAGTTACTCGGGTTATGGCTACACCTTC.

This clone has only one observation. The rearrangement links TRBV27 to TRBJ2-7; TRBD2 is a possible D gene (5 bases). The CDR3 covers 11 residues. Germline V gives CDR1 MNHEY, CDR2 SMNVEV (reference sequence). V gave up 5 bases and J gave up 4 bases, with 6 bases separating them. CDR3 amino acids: CASSRGYEQYF. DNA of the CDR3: TGTGCCAGCAGTCGGGGTTACGAGCAGTACTTC.

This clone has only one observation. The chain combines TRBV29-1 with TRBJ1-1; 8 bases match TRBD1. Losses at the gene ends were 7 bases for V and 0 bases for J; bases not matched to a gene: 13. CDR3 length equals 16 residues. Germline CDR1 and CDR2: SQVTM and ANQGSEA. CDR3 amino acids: CSASGDRNDMNTEAFF. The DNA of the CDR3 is TGCAGCGCCTCCGGGGACAGGAACGACATGAACACTGAAGCTTTCTTT. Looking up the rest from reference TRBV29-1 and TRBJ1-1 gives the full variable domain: SAVISQKPSRDICQRGTSLTIQCQVDSQVTMMFWYRQQPGQSLTLIATANQGSEATYESGFVIDKFPISRPNLTFSTLTVSNMSPEDSSIYLCSASGDRNDMNTEAFFGQGTRLTVV.

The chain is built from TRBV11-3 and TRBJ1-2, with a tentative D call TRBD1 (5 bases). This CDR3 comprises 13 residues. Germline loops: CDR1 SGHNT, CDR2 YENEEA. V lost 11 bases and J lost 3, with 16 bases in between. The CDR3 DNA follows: TGTGCCGCAAGGTGGGGCAGGGACTATGGCTACACCTTC. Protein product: CAARWGRDYGYTF.

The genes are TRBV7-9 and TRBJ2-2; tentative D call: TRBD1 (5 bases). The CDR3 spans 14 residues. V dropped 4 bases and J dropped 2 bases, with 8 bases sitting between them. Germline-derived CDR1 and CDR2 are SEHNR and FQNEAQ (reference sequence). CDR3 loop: CASSSRVNTGELFF. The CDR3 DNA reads TGTGCCAGCAGCTCCAGGGTTAACACCGGGGAGCTGTTTTTT.

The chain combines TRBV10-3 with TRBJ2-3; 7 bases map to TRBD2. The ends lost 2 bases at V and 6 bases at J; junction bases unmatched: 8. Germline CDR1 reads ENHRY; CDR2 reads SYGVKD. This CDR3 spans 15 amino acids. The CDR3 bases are TGTGCCATCAGTGAGCAGTCAGGAGCGGGGGATACGCAGTATTTT. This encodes CAISEQSGAGDTQYF.